Below, 5 T cell receptor beta chains from the same sample are listed, as sequenced in a study of cytomegalovirus exposure and HLA in healthy donors. PCR primers comprised 60 Vbeta and 13 Jbeta primers. Only in-frame clones appear in the TCRdb table, and some are missing; sequencing was by immunoSEQ multiplex PCR. The sample has about 98,000 clones, roughly 80% seen once. Sequencing was done on a sample of PBMCs. These receptors were taken from a man in his 60s in good health and CMV-seropositive.

This chain joins TRBV4-1 and TRBJ2-1, with 10 bases that match TRBD1. This CDR3 comprises 13 residues. The germline CDR1 and CDR2 sequences are MGHRA and YSYEKL. V was clipped by 8 bases and J by 7 bases; unmatched bases: 5. This CDR3 reads CASGGDRGNEQFF. The CDR3 DNA is TGCGCCAGCGGGGGGGACAGGGGAAATGAGCAGTTCTTC.

This clone occurred once. The chain combines TRBV5-4 with TRBJ2-5; 7 bases fit TRBD1. The CDR3 contains 14 residues. The germline CDR1 and CDR2 sequences are SGHNT and YYREEE (reference sequence). J lost 5 bases, V lost 0 bases, and 4 bases had no gene match. The CDR3 DNA follows: TGTGCCAGCAGCTTGGCCGACAGGGCGGAGACCCAGTACTTC. Translation: CASSLADRAETQYF.

J is TRBJ2-2 and V is TRBV2; TRBD1 matches 7 bases. In germline, CDR1 is SNHLY, CDR2 FYNNEI. V lost 6 bases and J lost 6; bases outside the gene matches: 4. This CDR3 has 13 amino acids. Written as DNA, the CDR3 is TGTGCCAGCAGGCAGGGGGTTCCCGGGGAGCTGTTTTTT. It specifies CASRQGVPGELFF.

This chain joins TRBV7-2 and TRBJ1-2, with 7 bases aligning to TRBD1. This CDR3 spans 14 amino acids. Germline V gene lookup returns CDR1 SGHTA and CDR2 FQGNSA. Germline trimming cut 4 bases from V and 2 bases from J; bases unmatched to any gene: 4. The CDR3 is CASSSEQGNYGYTF. The CDR3 coding sequence is TGTGCCAGCAGCTCAGAACAGGGGAACTATGGCTACACCTTC.

The chain couples TRBV6-1 to TRBJ1-2; 8 bases fit TRBD1. V dropped 4 bases and J dropped 3; count of bases not matched to a gene: 4. The CDR3 covers 14 residues. The germline V gene encodes CDR1 MNHNS and CDR2 SASEGT. CDR3 DNA: TGTGCCAGCAGTGTAATACAGGGGGACTATGGCTACACCTTC. Protein sequence: CASSVIQGDYGYTF.